A selection of T cell receptor beta chains follows, all from one sample in a study of a mutant IDH1 vaccine in newly diagnosed glioma. This table comes from immunoSEQ multiplex PCR, and its TCRdb copy is limited to in-frame clones, with some not included. The sample carries tens of thousands of clones, approximately 80% recorded once. These receptors' targets are unknown. The sequencing here drew on PBMCs, taken from a glioma patient whose treatment included an IDH1 peptide vaccine. Receptors were obtained from a man between 18 and 29 years old with glioma. Each CDR3 is given with its conserved first and last residue. A D gene is named only where the DNA matches it firmly. Clone size is stated in some rows and not others, as once, few, many or a class when expanded.

>TRBJ1-2|TRBV29-1|NA|NA
TGCAGCGTTGGAGTGGGAGGCTACACCTTC
CSVGVGGYTF
>TRBJ2-7|TRBV7-2|NA|NA
TGTGCCAGTAGCGCCCACTACGAGCAGTACTTC
CASSAHYEQYF
>TRBJ2-7|TRBV25-1|NA|few
TGTGCCAGCAGTGAACGACAGGTATCCTACGAGCAGTACTTC
CASSERQVSYEQYF
>TRBJ2-7|TRBV5-6|NA|NA
TGTGCCAGCAGTTGGGACGCAGGCTACGAGCAGTACTTC
CASSWDAGYEQYF
>TRBJ1-5|TRBV19|NA|NA
TGTGCCAGTAGTATCCCCGGCAGGGTGGCAGGTCAGCCCCAGCATTTT
CASSIPGRVAGQPQHF
>TRBJ2-7|TRBV11-2|TRBD2|NA
TGTGCCAGCAGCTTAGTCGGAGGGAGCGGGGGGGCCTACGAGCAGTACTTC
CASSLVGGSGGAYEQYF
>TRBJ1-6|TRBV27|NA|NA
TGTGCCAGCAGGTTGACAGTTAGCTCCTATAATTCACCCCTCCACTTT
CASRLTVSSYNSPLHF
>TRBJ1-2|TRBV27|TRBD1|NA
TGTGCCAGCAGTTCCCATAATCAGGGGGGTAGGGGCTACACCTTC
CASSSHNQGGRGYTF
>TRBJ2-7|TRBV18|NA|few
TGTGCCAGCTCACCGGAACCTTACGAGCAGTACTTC
CASSPEPYEQYF
>TRBJ2-3|TRBV9|NA|NA
TGTGCCAGCAGCCACCCCAGGGGGGCAGGGTTCGCAGATACGCAGTATTTT
CASSHPRGAGFADTQYF
>TRBJ1-5|TRBV7-9|NA|few
TGTGCCAGCAGCCCAACCGACCCCGAACTGAAACAGCCCCAGCATTTT
CASSPTDPELKQPQHF
>TRBJ1-2|TRBV19|NA|NA
TGTGCCAGTAGTGAGACAGCTAACTATGGCTACACCTTC
CASSETANYGYTF
>TRBJ2-3|TRBV27|NA|NA
TGTGCCAGCAGTTTATCGACAGGCTCCACAGATACGCAGTATTTT
CASSLSTGSTDTQYF
>TRBJ1-2|TRBV15|NA|NA
TGTGCCACCAGCAGAGAGGGGCCCAACCGGGCCCCGTTTGGCTACACCTTC
CATSREGPNRAPFGYTF
>TRBJ2-2|TRBV5-6|TRBD1|NA
TGTGCCAGCAGATCGGACAGGGGCCCCCTGAGGGAGCTGTTTTTT
CASRSDRGPLRELFF
>TRBJ1-1|TRBV29-1|NA|NA
TGCAGCGTCCTACAGGGTCACACTGAAGCTTTCTTT
CSVLQGHTEAFF
>TRBJ2-5|TRBV7-2|TRBD1|NA
TGTGCCAGCAGCTCCCAGGGGGTGGAGACCCAGTACTTC
CASSSQGVETQYF
>TRBJ1-1|TRBV27|TRBD1|NA
TGTGCCAGCAGGACCACAGGGGGGAACACTGAAGCTTTCTTT
CASRTTGGNTEAFF
>TRBJ1-2|TRBV14|NA|few
TGTGCCAGCAGGCCTCTGGGGACAACTAGTGACTATGGCTACACCTTC
CASRPLGTTSDYGYTF
>TRBJ1-2|TRBV6-1|TRBD1|NA
TGTGCCAGCAGTATCCGGGACAGGGACAACTATGGCTACACCTTC
CASSIRDRDNYGYTF
>TRBJ2-1|TRBV6-5|TRBD2|once
TGTGCCAGCAGTTACTCAGGGACTAGCGCTTACAATGAGCAGTTCTTC
CASSYSGTSAYNEQFF
>TRBJ2-6|TRBV9|NA|NA
TGTGCCAGCAGCGTAGGGGACGGCCCCTCTGGGGCCAACGTCCTGACTTTC
CASSVGDGPSGANVLTF